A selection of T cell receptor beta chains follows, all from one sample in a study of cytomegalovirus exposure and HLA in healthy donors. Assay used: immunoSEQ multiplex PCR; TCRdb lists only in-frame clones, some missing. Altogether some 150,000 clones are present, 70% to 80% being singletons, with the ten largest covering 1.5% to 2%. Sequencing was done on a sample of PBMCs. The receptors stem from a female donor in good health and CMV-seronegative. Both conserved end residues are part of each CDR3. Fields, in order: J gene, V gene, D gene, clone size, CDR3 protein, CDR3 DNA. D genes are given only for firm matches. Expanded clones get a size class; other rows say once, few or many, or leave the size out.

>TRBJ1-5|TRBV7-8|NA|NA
CASSLALGAGNQPQHF
TGTGCCAGCAGCTTAGCATTAGGGGCTGGGAATCAGCCCCAGCATTTT
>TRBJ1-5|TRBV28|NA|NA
CASRGGTRGANQPQHF
TGTGCCAGCAGGGGGGGGACGAGGGGAGCTAATCAGCCCCAGCATTTT
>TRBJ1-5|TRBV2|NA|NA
CASSQDKSQPQHF
TGTGCCAGCAGCCAGGACAAAAGTCAGCCCCAGCATTTT
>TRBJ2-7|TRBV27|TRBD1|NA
CASSPRTGAYEQYF
TGTGCCAGCAGTCCTCGGACAGGGGCTTACGAGCAGTACTTC
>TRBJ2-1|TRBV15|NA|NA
CATSTGGSTGYSFF
TGTGCCACCAGCACCGGAGGATCCACCGGGTATAGCTTCTTC
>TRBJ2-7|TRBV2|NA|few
CASSPSSYEQYF
TGTGCCAGCAGTCCCAGCTCCTACGAGCAGTACTTC
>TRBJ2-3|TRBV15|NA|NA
CATSSTRSLGGTDTQYF
TGTGCCACCAGCAGTACCAGGTCCCTCGGAGGGACAGATACGCAGTATTTT
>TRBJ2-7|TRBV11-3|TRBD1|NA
CASSSYTGTGVNEQYF
TGTGCCAGCAGCTCCTATACCGGGACAGGGGTCAACGAGCAGTACTTC
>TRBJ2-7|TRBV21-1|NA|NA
CASSPRDNYYEQYF
TGTGCCAGCAGCCCCCGGGACAATTACTACGAGCAGTACTTC
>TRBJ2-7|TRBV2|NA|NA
CASSEPPARGSYEQYF
TGTGCCAGCAGTGAACCCCCGGCCAGGGGTTCCTACGAGCAGTACTTC
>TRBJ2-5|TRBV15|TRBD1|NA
CATSRERGGRETQYF
TGTGCCACCAGCAGGGAAAGAGGGGGCCGGGAGACCCAGTACTTC
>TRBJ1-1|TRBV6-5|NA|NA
CASRFWRNTEAFF
TGTGCCAGCAGGTTTTGGAGAAACACTGAAGCTTTCTTT
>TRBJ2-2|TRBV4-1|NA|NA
CASRIQGRTGELFF
TGCGCCAGCAGGATTCAGGGGCGAACCGGGGAGCTGTTTTTT